The clone carrying this T cell receptor (beta chain) was seen a handful of times. Its antigen is as yet unknown. V lost 2 bases and J lost 6, with 12 bases in between. The CDR3 contains 13 residues. Germline CDR1 reads GTSNPN; CDR2 reads SVGIG (reference sequence). The data were taken from a study of CD8 T cells in ankylosing spondylitis. Study-level results: What seemed typical of ankylosing spondylitis blood was a TCR beta motif built from several highly homologous variants.

Quantitative 5'-RACE with molecular barcodes was used to make the TCR beta libraries. TCRdb re-derived calls from the 5' RACE reads in MiXCR, one entry per CDR3 protein. The sample shows about 160,000 distinct CDR3 sequences, 9.5% to 10% of them seen only once. This TCR was recovered from a female donor with ankylosing spondylitis or in good health (not recorded which). Sequencing was done on a sample of blood, either unsorted or a sorted T cell fraction (not recorded which). V is TRBV30 and J is TRBJ2-3, with D unresolved. The CDR3 loop is CAWSLGFRDTQYF. The CDR3 coding sequence is TGTGCCTGGAGTTTAGGGTTCAGGGATACGCAGTATTTT. The variable domain in full, with the rest retrieved from reference TRBV30 and TRBJ2-3, is SQTIHQWPATLVQPVGSPLSLECTVEGTSNPNLYWYRQAAGRGLQLLFYSVGIGQISSEVPQNLSASRPQDRQFILSSKKLLLSDSGFYLCAWSLGFRDTQYFGPGTRLTVL.